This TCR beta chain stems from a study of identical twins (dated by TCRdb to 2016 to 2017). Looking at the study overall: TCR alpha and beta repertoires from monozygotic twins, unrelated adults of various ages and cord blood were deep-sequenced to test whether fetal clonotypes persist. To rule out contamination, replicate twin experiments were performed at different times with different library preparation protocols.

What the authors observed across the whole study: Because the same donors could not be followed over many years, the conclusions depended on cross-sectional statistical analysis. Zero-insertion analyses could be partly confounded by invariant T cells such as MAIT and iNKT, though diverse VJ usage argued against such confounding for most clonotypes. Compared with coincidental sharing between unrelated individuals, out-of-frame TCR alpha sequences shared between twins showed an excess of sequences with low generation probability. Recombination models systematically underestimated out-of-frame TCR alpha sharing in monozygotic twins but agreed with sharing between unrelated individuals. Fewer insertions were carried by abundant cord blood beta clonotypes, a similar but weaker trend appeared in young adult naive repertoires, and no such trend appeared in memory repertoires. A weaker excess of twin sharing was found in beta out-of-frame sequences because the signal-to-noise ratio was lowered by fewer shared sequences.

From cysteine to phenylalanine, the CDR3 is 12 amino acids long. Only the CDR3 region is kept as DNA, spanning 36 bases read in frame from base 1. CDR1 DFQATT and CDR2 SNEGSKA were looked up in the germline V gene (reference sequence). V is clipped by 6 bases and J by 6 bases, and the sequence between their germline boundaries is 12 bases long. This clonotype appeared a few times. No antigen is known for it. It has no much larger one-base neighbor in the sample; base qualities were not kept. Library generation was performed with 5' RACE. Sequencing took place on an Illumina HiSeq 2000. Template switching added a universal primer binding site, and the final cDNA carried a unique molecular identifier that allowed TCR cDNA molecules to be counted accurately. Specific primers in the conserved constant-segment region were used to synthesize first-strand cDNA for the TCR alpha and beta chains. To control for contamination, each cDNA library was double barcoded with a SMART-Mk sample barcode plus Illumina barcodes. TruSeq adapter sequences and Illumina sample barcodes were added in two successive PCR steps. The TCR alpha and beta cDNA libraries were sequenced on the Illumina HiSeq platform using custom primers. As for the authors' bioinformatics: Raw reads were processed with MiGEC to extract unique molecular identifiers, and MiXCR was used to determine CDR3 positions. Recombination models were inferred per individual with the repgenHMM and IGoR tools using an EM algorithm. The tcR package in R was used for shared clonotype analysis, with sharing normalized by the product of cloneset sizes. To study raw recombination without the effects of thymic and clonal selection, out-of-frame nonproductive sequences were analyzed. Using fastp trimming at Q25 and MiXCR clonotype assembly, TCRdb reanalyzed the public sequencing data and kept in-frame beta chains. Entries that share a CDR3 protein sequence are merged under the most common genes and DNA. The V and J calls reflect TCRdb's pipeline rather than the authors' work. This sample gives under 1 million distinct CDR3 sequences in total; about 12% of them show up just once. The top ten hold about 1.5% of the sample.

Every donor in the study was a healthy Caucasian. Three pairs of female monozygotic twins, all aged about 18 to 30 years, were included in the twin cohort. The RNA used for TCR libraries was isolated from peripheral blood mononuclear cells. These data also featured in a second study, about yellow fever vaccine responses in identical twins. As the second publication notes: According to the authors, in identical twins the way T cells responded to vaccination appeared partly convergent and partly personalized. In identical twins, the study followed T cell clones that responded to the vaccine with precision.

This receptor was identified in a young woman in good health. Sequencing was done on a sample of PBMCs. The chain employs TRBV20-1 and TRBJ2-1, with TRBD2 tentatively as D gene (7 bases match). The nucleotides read TGCAGTGCAGGGGGGGGAAGCAATGAGCAGTTCTTC. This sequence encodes CSAGGGSNEQFF.